This T cell receptor beta chain appears in the sequencing data of a study of cytomegalovirus exposure and HLA in healthy donors. Regarding the study as a whole: A later analysis found most CMV-associated TCR beta chains apparently HLA-restricted. A few chains tied to CMV proved CMV antigen-specific in vitro. The authors listed 180 or so TCR beta chains as cytomegalovirus-associated.

The sample holds a few counts of this clone. Its antigen is unknown. Trimming took off 4 bases at V and 2 bases at J, with 21 bases between the two ends. The germline CDR1 and CDR2 sequences are SEHNR and FQNEAQ (reference sequence). CDR3 length equals 18 residues. These donors, healthy bone marrow donors, were studied. The PCR ran on 60 Vbeta and 13 Jbeta primers. Measured with immunoSEQ multiplex PCR; TCRdb has only the in-frame clones, and not every one. The repertoire holds under 200,000 clones, with 70% to 85% as singletons. The source material was PBMCs. The rearrangement joins TRBV7-9 to TRBJ1-5, with D unclear. The receptor comes from a woman between 40 and 55 years old in good health and CMV-seronegative. The CDR3 reads CASSSGSLKGYGNQPQHF. CDR3 DNA sequence: TGTGCCAGCAGCTCTGGGAGTCTCAAAGGTTATGGCAATCAGCCCCAGCATTTT.